These 7 T cell receptor beta chains originate from one sample sequenced in a study of blood T cell repertoires in COVID-19. The data were produced by immunoSEQ multiplex PCR, yet TCRdb's version contains in-frame clones alone and is incomplete. The sample includes approximately 300,000 clones, roughly 90% of them seen just once. The sample was PBMCs or T cells enriched from blood (not recorded which). Every receptor here comes from a man between 60 and 75 years old who had recovered from COVID-19.

This clone was detected a few times. CDR3 nucleotide sequence: TGTGCCAGCAGGCCGACAGGGGGCAATGAAAAACTGTTTTTT. Its protein is CASRPTGGNEKLFF. The rearrangement uses TRBV6-5 and TRBJ1-4; 10 bases are shared with TRBD1. After removal of 6 bases from V and 5 bases from J, the junction contained 3 bases not matched to a gene. Germline CDR1 reads MNHEY; CDR2 reads SVGAGI. The CDR3 covers 14 residues.

V is TRBV19 and J is TRBJ2-2, with 7 bases fitting TRBD1. Germline trimming cut 5 bases from V and 0 bases from J; bases unmatched to any gene: 6. CDR3 size: 16 residues. CDR1 is LNHDA, CDR2 SQIVND, per germline (reference sequence). CDR3 sequence (DNA): TGTGCCAGTAGTGTCAAGGGGGCTTCGAACACCGGGGAGCTGTTTTTT. It encodes CASSVKGASNTGELFF.

The V gene is TRBV19, the J gene TRBJ1-1; 8 bases map to TRBD1. CDR3 size: 14 residues. From germline, CDR1 is LNHDA and CDR2 SQIVND (reference sequence). V was pared by 4 bases and J by 11 bases, with 12 bases of the junction left unmatched. CDR3 bases: TGTGCCAGTAGTAATCCCCGGACAGGGCAAGACGCTTTCTTT. Its protein product is CASSNPRTGQDAFF.

The CDR3 is CASSPRIPRGYGSEAFF. The CDR3 DNA follows: TGTGCCAGCAGTCCCAGAATCCCCAGGGGGTACGGGAGCGAAGCTTTCTTT. V is TRBV27 and J is TRBJ1-1; 7 bases are a match to TRBD1. V dropped 5 bases and J dropped 8; count of bases not matched to a gene: 20. In germline, CDR1 is MNHEY, CDR2 SMNVEV (reference sequence). The CDR3 sequence is 17 residues long.

J is TRBJ2-7 and V is TRBV5-4; 7 bases are shared with TRBD1. The CDR3 runs to 15 residues. The ends lost 0 bases at V and 4 bases at J; junction bases unmatched: 7. CDR1 and CDR2 from the germline V gene are SGHNT and YYREEE (reference sequence). The DNA for the CDR3 is TGTGCCAGCAGCTTGGGGGGGACAGCCTCATACGAGCAGTACTTC. This sequence encodes CASSLGGTASYEQYF.

The rearrangement joins TRBV11-2 to TRBJ2-2; D may be TRBD1 (5 bases). The CDR3 spans 16 residues. From germline, CDR1 is SGHAT and CDR2 FQNNGV. Trimming removed 1 base from V and 4 bases from J, with 13 bases in between. The CDR3 region has the DNA TGTGCCAGCAGCTTAGTAGGACAAGTTCCCACCGGGGAGCTGTTTTTT. Its translation is CASSLVGQVPTGELFF.

The gene calls are TRBV27 and TRBJ2-2; 15 bases map to TRBD2. Germline CDR1 is MNHEY and CDR2 is SMNVEV (reference sequence). V trimming: 1 base; J trimming: 1 base; junction bases outside the gene matches: 4. This CDR3 has 19 amino acids. Here the CDR3 reads CASSLLGLAGGGNTGELFF. The CDR3, as DNA: TGTGCCAGCAGTTTATTGGGACTAGCGGGAGGTGGGAACACCGGGGAGCTGTTTTTT.